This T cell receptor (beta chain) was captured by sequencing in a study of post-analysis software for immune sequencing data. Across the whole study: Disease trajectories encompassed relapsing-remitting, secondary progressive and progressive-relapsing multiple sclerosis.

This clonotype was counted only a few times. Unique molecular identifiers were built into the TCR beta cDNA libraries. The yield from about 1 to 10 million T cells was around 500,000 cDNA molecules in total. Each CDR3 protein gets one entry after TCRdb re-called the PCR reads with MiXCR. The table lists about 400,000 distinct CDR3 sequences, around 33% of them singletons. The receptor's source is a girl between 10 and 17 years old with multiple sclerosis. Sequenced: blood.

Written as DNA, the CDR3 is TGTGCCAGCAGTCCCGACAGGGCCGTCGAGCAGTACTTC. As protein: CASSPDRAVEQYF. This chain links TRBV12-3 or TRBV12-4 with TRBJ2-7; 7 nucleotides align to TRBD1. The CDR3 contains 13 residues. Trimming at V came to 5 bases and at J to 6 bases, leaving 7 bases not matched to a gene.